The TCR beta chain described here comes from a study of blood T cell repertoires in COVID-19. Study as a whole: Researchers got acute and convalescent COVID-19 samples from the United States, Italy and Spain. The cDNA or gDNA used as material had been derived from T cells, B-cell-depleted T cells, or PBMCs.

The data were produced by immunoSEQ multiplex PCR, yet TCRdb's version contains in-frame clones alone and is incomplete. Of fewer than 450,000 clones detected, about 93% appear once; the ten largest clones hold around 3.3%. Germline CDR1 is MGHRA and CDR2 is YSYEKL. This CDR3 spans 15 amino acids. V lost 1 base to trimming and J lost 5 bases, with 12 bases between them. The V and J genes are TRBV4-1 and TRBJ2-1, with D possibly matching TRBD1 (6 bases). The source is a woman in her late teens or twenties who had recovered from COVID-19. Sequenced material: peripheral blood. CDR3: CASSQGQGYHNEQFF. CDR3 nucleotide sequence: TGCGCCAGCAGCCAAGGGCAGGGGTACCACAATGAGCAGTTCTTC.